This TCR beta chain is from a study of cytomegalovirus exposure and HLA in healthy donors. Background on the study: Early released data comprised around 79 million unique TCRs from HLA-typed donors. Study results and caveats: Upon later analysis, HLA-associated TCR beta chains proved more clonally expanded than other, equally common chains. Among CMV-associated TCR beta chains, most appeared HLA-restricted in a later analysis. What a later analysis reportedly showed was that an Asian-associated ancestry cluster had fewer N-insertions than the approximately 700-donor mean.

It was with 60 Vbeta and 13 Jbeta primers that the PCR ran. Here immunoSEQ multiplex PCR was the method, and the copy in TCRdb shows in-frame clones only, minus some. Here the sample spans 130,000 or so clones, 60% to 80% being singletons. The CDR3 is 14 residues long. Germline CDR1 reads SSHAT; CDR2 reads FNYEAQ (reference sequence). V was shortened by 4 bases and J by 5 bases, with 14 bases between the two germline ends. Comment on this clone: Antigen: not known.

The sample consisted of PBMCs. The origin of this receptor is a man aged 35 to 55 in good health and CMV-seronegative. The V call is TRBV7-7, the J call TRBJ2-5, with D maybe TRBD1 (6 bases). The CDR3 nucleotides are TGTGCCAGCAGCTCTCCGGACAGTGTCGAGACCCAGTACTTC. This sequence encodes CASSSPDSVETQYF.